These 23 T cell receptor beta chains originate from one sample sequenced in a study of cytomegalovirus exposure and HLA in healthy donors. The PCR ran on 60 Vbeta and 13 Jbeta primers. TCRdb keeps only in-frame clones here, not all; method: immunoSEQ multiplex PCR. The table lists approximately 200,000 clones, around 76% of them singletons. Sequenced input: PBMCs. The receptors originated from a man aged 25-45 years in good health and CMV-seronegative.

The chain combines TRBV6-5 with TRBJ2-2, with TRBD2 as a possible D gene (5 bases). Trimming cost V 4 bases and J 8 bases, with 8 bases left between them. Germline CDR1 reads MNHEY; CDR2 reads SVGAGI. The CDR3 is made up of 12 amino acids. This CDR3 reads CASSSPGGELFF. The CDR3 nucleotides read TGTGCCAGCAGTTCTCCGGGGGGGGAGCTGTTTTTT.

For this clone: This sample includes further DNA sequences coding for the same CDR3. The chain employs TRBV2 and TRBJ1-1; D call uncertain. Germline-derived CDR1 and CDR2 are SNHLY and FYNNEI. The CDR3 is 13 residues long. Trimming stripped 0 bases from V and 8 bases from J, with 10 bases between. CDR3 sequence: CASSEARGTEAFF. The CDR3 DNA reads TGTGCCAGCAGTGAAGCGCGCGGAACCGAAGCTTTCTTT.

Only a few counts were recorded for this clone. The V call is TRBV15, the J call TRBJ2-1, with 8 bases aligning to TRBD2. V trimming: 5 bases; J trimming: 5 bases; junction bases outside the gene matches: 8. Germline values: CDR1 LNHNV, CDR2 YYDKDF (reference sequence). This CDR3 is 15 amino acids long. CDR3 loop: CATSGRLALDNEQFF. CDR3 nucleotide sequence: TGTGCCACCAGCGGTCGACTAGCGCTAGACAATGAGCAGTTCTTC. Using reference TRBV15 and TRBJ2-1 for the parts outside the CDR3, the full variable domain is DAMVIQNPRYQVTQFGKPVTLSCSQTLNHNVMYWYQQKSSQAPKLLFHYYDKDFNNEADTPDNFQSRRPNTSFCFLDIRSPGLGDTAMYLCATSGRLALDNEQFFGPGTRLTVL.

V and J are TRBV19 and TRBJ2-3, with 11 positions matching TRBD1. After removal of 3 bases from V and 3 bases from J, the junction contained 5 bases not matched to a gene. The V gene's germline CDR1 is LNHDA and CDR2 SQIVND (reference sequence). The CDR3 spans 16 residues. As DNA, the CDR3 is TGTGCCAGTAGTATGAGGGGGACAGGGGGAACAGATACGCAGTATTTT. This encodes CASSMRGTGGTDTQYF.

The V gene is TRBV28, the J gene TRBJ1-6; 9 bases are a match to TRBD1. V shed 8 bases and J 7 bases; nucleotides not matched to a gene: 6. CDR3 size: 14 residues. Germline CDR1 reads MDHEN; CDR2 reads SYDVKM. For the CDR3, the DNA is TGTGCCAGCTTAACGGGACAGGGAAATTCACCCCTCCACTTT. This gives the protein CASLTGQGNSPLHF.

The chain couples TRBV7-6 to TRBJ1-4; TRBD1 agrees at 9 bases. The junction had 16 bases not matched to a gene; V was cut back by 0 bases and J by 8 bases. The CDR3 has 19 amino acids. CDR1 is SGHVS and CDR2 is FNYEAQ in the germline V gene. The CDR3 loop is CASSLAAGTGNPAREKLFF. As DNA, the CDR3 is TGTGCCAGCAGCTTAGCCGCCGGGACAGGGAACCCAGCCAGGGAAAAACTGTTTTTT. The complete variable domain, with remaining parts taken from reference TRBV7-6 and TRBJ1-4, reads GAGVSQSPRYKVTKRGQDVALRCDPISGHVSLYWYRQALGQGPEFLTYFNYEAQQDKSGLPNDRFSAERPEGSISTLTIQRTEQRDSAMYRCASSLAAGTGNPAREKLFFGSGTQLSVL.

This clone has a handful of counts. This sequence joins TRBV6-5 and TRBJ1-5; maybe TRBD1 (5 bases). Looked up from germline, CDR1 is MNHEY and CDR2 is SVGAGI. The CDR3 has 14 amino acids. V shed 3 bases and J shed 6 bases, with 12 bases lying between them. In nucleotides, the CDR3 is TGTGCCAGCAGTTATGGGGTAAGGGGTCAGCCCCAGCATTTT. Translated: CASSYGVRGQPQHF.

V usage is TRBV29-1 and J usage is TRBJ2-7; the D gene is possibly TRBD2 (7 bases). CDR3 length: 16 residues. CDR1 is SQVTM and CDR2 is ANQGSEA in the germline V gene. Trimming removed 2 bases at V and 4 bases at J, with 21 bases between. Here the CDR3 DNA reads TGCAGCGTTGAAAGCCCGAGGGGGGAGGGGGGGTACGAGCAGTACTTC. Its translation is CSVESPRGEGGYEQYF.

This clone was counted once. The CDR3 coding sequence is TGCAGCGTTCTCGACAGGGGGCGCTTGAATGGCTACACCTTC. Its protein is CSVLDRGRLNGYTF. The chain uses TRBV29-1 and TRBJ1-2; 10 bases align to TRBD1. J was trimmed by 6 bases and V by 5 bases; bases with no gene match: 9. This CDR3 contains 14 residues. Germline V gene data show CDR1 as SQVTM and CDR2 as ANQGSEA.

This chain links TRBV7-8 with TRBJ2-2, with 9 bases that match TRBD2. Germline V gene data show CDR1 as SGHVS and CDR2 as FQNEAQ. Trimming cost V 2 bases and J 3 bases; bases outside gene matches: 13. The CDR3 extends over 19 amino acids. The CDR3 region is CASSLLGGLAGVHTGELFF. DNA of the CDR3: TGTGCCAGCAGCTTACTCGGGGGTTTAGCGGGAGTTCACACCGGGGAGCTGTTTTTT.

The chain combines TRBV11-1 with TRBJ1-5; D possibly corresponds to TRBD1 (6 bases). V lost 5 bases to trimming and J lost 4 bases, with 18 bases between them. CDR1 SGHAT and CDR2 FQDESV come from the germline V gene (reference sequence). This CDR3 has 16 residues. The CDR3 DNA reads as TGTGCCAGCAGCCCTGGGACACCAAAGGATAATCAGCCCCAGCATTTT. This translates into CASSPGTPKDNQPQHF.

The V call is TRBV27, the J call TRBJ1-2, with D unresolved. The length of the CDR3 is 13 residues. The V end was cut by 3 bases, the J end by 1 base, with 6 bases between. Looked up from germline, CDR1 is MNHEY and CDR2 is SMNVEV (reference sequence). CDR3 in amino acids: CASSLQINYGYTF. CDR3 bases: TGTGCCAGCAGTTTGCAGATTAACTATGGCTACACCTTC.

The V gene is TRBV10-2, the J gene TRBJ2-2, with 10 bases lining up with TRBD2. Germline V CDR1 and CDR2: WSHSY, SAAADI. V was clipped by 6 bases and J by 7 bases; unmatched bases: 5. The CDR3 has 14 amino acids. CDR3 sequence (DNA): TGCGCCAGCAGGCTAGCGGGGGTTATCGGGGAGCTGTTTTTT. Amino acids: CASRLAGVIGELFF.

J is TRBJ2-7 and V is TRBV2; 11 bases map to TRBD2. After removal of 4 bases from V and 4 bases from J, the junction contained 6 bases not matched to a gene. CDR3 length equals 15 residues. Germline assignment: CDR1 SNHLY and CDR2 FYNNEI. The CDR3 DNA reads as TGTGCCAGCAGTGGTCTAGCGGGAGGAGGGTACGAGCAGTACTTC. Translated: CASSGLAGGGYEQYF.

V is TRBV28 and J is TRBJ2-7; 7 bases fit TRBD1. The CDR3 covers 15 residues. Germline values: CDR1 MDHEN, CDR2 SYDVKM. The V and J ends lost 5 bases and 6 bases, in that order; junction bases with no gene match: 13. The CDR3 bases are TGTGCCAGCAGTGCCCATCGACAGGGTCCTCGCGAGCAGTACTTC. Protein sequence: CASSAHRQGPREQYF.

The CDR3 DNA sequence: TGTGCCAGCAGTGAGTTACAGGGGGCGCGTGAAAAACTGTTTTTT. It translates to CASSELQGAREKLFF. The V and J genes are TRBV6-1 and TRBJ1-4; 9 bases are a match to TRBD1. V lost 3 bases to trimming and J lost 7 bases; unmatched junction nucleotides: 6. The CDR3 contains 15 residues. Germline CDR1 reads MNHNS; CDR2 reads SASEGT.

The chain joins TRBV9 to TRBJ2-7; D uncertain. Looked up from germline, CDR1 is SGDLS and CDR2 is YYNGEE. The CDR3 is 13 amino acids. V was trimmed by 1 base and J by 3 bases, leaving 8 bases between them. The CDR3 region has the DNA TGTGCCAGCAGCGTATCGGGTAACTACGAGCAGTACTTC. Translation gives CASSVSGNYEQYF.

CDR3 sequence: CASSIDGSGIFYNEQFF. The CDR3 DNA follows: TGTGCCAGTAGTATTGATGGCAGCGGGATTTTCTACAATGAGCAGTTCTTC. The chain has TRBV19 and TRBJ2-1; TRBD2 agrees at 7 bases. With 3 bases clipped from V and 3 bases from J, the junction kept 11 bases outside the gene matches. There are 17 residues in the CDR3. Looked up from germline, CDR1 is LNHDA and CDR2 is SQIVND (reference sequence).

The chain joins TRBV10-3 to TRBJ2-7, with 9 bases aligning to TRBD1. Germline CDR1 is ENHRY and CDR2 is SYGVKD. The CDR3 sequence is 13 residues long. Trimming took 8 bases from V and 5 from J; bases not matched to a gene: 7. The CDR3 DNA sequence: TGTGCCATCGCCGGGACAGGGCCCCACGAGCAGTACTTC. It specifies CAIAGTGPHEQYF.

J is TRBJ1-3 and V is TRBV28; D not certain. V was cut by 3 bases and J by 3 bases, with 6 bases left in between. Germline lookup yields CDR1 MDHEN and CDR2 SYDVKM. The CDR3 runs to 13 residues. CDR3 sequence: CASSFSGGNTIYF. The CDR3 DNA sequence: TGTGCCAGCAGTTTCAGTGGTGGAAACACCATATATTTT.

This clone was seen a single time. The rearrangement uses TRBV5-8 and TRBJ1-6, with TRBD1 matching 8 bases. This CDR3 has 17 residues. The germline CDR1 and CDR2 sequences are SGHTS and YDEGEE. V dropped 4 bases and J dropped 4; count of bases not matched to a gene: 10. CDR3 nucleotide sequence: TGTGCCAGCAGCCATACAACCCGGACAGGGTATAATTCACCCCTCCACTTT. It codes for CASSHTTRTGYNSPLHF.

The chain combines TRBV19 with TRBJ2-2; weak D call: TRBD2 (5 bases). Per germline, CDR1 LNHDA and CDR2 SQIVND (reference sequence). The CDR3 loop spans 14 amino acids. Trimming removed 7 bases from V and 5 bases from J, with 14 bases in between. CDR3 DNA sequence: TGTGCCAGTAAAATAGGGCCGGGGACCGGGGAGCTGTTTTTT. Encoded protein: CASKIGPGTGELFF.

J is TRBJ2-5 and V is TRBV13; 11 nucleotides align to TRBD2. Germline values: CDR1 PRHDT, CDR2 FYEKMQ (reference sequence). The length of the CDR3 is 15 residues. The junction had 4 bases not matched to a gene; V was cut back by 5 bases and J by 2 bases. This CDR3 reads CASSTRLAGQETQYF. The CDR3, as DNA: TGTGCCAGCAGCACGCGACTAGCGGGGCAAGAGACCCAGTACTTC.